One sample yielded the 15 T cell receptor beta chains listed below, sequenced in a study of regulatory T cells in long-lasting Graves disease. According to the study, TCR beta libraries were built with iRepertoire HTBI primers and CDR3-region Arm-PCR. TCRdb called the multiplex PCR reads again in MiXCR, with one record for every CDR3 protein. The table includes some 470,000 distinct CDR3 sequences, 20% to 25% detected once. The sample's time point: persistent/refractory GD, antithyroid drugs over 5 years with positive TRAb. PBMC RNA served as the TCR library source. Material: peripheral blood mononuclear cells (PBMCs), obtained when the disease was refractory, from a patient treated with antithyroid drugs. Receptor source: a female donor with Graves disease.

This clonotype was picked up many times. This rearrangement joins TRBV12-5 to TRBJ2-1; unclear D gene. The ends were cut back, 1 base at V and 7 bases at J, with 8 bases in the middle. Per the germline V gene, CDR1 is LGHNT and CDR2 is FRNRAP. The CDR3 is 13 amino acids. The CDR3 sequence is CASGLGQSNEQFF. As DNA, the CDR3 is TGTGCTAGTGGTTTGGGACAATCAAATGAGCAGTTCTTC.

This clonotype was picked up a small number of times. V and J are TRBV20-1 and TRBJ1-1; D might be TRBD1 (6 bases). The germline V and J ends were trimmed by 0 bases and 5 bases, with 22 bases remaining between them. CDR3 length: 17 residues. Germline V lookup: CDR1 DFQATT, CDR2 SNEGSKA (reference sequence). In DNA form, the CDR3 reads TGCAGTGCTAGAGATGTATGGGGGGCCGGAGACGGTACTGAAGCTTTCTTT. Translating it yields CSARDVWGAGDGTEAFF.

The rearrangement joins TRBV11-1 to TRBJ2-2; D not certain. This CDR3 has 13 amino acids. Germline assignment: CDR1 SGHAT and CDR2 FQDESV (reference sequence). V shed 2 bases and J shed 7 bases, with 8 bases lying between them. CDR3 sequence: CASSLNDFGELFF. CDR3 bases: TGTGCCAGCAGCTTAAACGATTTCGGGGAGCTGTTTTTT.

This clonotype appeared a single time. The chain joins TRBV20-1 to TRBJ1-1, with 7 bases aligning to TRBD1. The CDR3 totals 13 residues. Germline V gene sequence: CDR1 DFQATT, CDR2 SNEGSKA (reference sequence). The V and J ends lost 0 bases and 7 bases, in that order; junction bases with no gene match: 5. The DNA for the CDR3 is TGCAGTGCTAGAGATCAGTCAGGGGGTGAAGCTTTCTTT. Residues: CSARDQSGGEAFF.

This clonotype was recorded at least ten times. V is TRBV28 and J is TRBJ2-5, with D tentatively TRBD1 (9 bases). The CDR3 sequence is 16 residues long. Germline V CDR1 and CDR2: MDHEN, SYDVKM. V lost 6 bases and J lost 2, with 19 bases in between. In nucleotides, the CDR3 is TGTGCCAGCAGCCGGGGGGGCGGACAGGGGCAAGAGACCCAGTACTTC. Residues: CASSRGGGQGQETQYF.

A few counts support this clonotype. This chain connects TRBV19 to TRBJ2-7, with D uncertain. Germline assignment: CDR1 LNHDA and CDR2 SQIVND (reference sequence). The germline V and J ends were trimmed by 4 bases and 3 bases, with 7 bases remaining between them. The CDR3 totals 12 residues. The CDR3 is CASSTGDYEQYF. The CDR3 bases are TGTGCCAGTAGTACCGGAGACTACGAGCAGTACTTC. The full variable domain, with the rest looked up from reference TRBV19 and TRBJ2-7, is DGGITQSPKYLFRKEGQNVTLSCEQNLNHDAMYWYRQDPGQGLRLIYYSQIVNDFQKGDIAEGYSVSREKKESFPLTVTSAQKNPTAFYLCASSTGDYEQYFGPGTRLTVT.

This clonotype was counted many times. V is TRBV25-1 and J is TRBJ2-7, with 10 bases fitting TRBD1. Germline assignment: CDR1 MGHDK and CDR2 SYGVNS. Unmatched junction bases numbered 10, after V lost 4 bases and J lost 4 bases. This CDR3 region has 16 residues. The CDR3 reads CASSGTGGFPGYEQYF. For the CDR3, the DNA is TGTGCCAGCAGTGGGACAGGGGGATTCCCCGGGTACGAGCAGTACTTC.

The CDR3 protein is CSASDAGTATEQYF. In DNA form, the CDR3 reads TGCAGTGCTAGTGACGCCGGGACCGCTACCGAGCAGTACTTC. The V and J genes are TRBV20-1 and TRBJ2-7; D might be TRBD1 or TRBD2, each matching 5 bases. V was cut by 3 bases and J by 6 bases, with 18 bases left in between. Germline V gives CDR1 DFQATT, CDR2 SNEGSKA (reference sequence). The CDR3 contains 14 residues.

This clonotype was seen more than once but under ten times. V gene TRBV29-1 combines with J gene TRBJ1-1, with D possibly matching TRBD1 (6 bases). The germline gives CDR1 SQVTM, CDR2 ANQGSEA. V gave up 7 bases and J gave up 5 bases, with 26 bases separating them. The CDR3 has 16 amino acids. The CDR3 DNA reads as TGCAGCGCGGAGGGAACAGGGACCGGGGGGCGGACTGAAGCTTTCTTT. Translating it yields CSAEGTGTGGRTEAFF.

This clonotype was counted between two and nine times. The chain recombines TRBV28 with TRBJ2-2; D is undetermined. V lost 5 bases to trimming and J lost 9 bases, with 7 bases between them. Germline loops: CDR1 MDHEN, CDR2 SYDVKM. The CDR3 totals 11 residues. The CDR3 loop is CASSRARELFF. CDR3 sequence (DNA): TGTGCCAGCAGTAGGGCTCGGGAGCTGTTTTTT.

This clonotype appeared a few times. This chain uses TRBV6-2 or TRBV6-3 with TRBJ2-4; TRBD2 aligns across 15 bases. The germline CDR1 and CDR2 sequences are MNHEY and SVGEGT. V trimming: 1 base; J trimming: 6 bases; junction bases outside the gene matches: 7. The CDR3 extends over 18 amino acids. This chain's CDR3 is CASSYFGLAGGPLNIQYF. In nucleotides, the CDR3 is TGTGCCAGCAGTTACTTCGGACTAGCGGGAGGGCCGTTAAACATTCAGTACTTC.

V usage is TRBV6-1 and J usage is TRBJ1-2; 9 bases match TRBD1. This CDR3 region has 14 residues. V shed 6 bases and J 2 bases; nucleotides not matched to a gene: 4. CDR1 and CDR2 (germline): MNHNS, SASEGT. This chain's CDR3 is CASRIGTGNYGYTF. CDR3 DNA sequence: TGTGCCAGCAGGATCGGGACAGGGAACTATGGCTACACCTTC.

The chain links TRBV28 to TRBJ1-4, with D perhaps matching TRBD1 (6 bases). Germline CDR1 is MDHEN and CDR2 is SYDVKM. The CDR3 contains 15 residues. Trimming took off 4 bases at V and 7 bases at J, with 16 bases between the two ends. CDR3: CASSSSTGTREKLFF. The DNA of the CDR3 is TGTGCCAGCAGTTCCTCCACAGGGACGCGTGAAAAACTGTTTTTT.

This clonotype showed up many times. This chain uses TRBV6-1 with TRBJ1-1; TRBD1 matches at 8 bases. The germline V gene has CDR1 MNHNS and CDR2 SASEGT. J was trimmed by 8 bases and V by 6 bases; bases with no gene match: 11. There are 14 residues in the CDR3. The CDR3 spells CASRSGQGHEEAFF. The CDR3 coding sequence is TGTGCCAGCAGATCAGGACAGGGCCACGAGGAAGCTTTCTTT.

This clonotype was detected many times. The chain links TRBV6-1 to TRBJ2-6; TRBD2 agrees at 7 bases. Germline values: CDR1 MNHNS, CDR2 SASEGT. The CDR3 extends over 13 amino acids. V was pared by 11 bases and J by 2 bases, with 3 bases of the junction left unmatched. CDR3 sequence reads: CAGGGAGANVLTF. In nucleotides, the CDR3 is TGTGCCGGGGGGGGAGCTGGGGCCAACGTCCTGACTTTC.